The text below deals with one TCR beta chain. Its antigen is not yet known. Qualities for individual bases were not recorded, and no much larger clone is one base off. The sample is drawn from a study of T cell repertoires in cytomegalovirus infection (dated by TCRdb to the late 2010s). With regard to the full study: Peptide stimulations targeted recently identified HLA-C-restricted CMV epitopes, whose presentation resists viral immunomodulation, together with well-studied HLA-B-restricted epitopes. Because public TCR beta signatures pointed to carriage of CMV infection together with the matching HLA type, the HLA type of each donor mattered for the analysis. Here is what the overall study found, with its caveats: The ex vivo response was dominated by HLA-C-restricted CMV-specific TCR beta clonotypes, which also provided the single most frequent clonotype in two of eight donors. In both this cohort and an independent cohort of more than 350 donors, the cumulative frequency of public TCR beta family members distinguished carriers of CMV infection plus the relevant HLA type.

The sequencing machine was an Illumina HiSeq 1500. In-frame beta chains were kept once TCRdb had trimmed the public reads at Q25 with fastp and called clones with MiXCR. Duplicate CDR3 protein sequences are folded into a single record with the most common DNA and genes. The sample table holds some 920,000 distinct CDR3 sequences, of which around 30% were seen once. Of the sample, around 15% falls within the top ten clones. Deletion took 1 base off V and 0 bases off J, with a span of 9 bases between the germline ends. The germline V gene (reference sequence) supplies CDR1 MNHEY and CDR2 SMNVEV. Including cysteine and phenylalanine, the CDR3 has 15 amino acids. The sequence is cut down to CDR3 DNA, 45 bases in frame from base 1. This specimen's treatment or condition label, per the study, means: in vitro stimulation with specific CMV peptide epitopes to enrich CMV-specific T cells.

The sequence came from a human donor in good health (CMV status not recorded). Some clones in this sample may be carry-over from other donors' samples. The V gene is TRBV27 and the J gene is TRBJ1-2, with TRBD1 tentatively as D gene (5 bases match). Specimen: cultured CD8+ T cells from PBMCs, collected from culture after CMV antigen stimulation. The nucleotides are TGTGCCAGCAGTTTATGGGGCAGTCCTAACTATGGCTACACCTTC. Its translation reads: CASSLWGSPNYGYTF.